This entry features one TCR beta chain sequence. It has no known antigen specificity. It has no much larger one-base neighbor in the sample; base qualities were not kept. Genomic DNA was isolated from the sorted cells so that the TCRbeta CDR3 region could be sequenced. TCRbeta CDR3 regions were sequenced using the immunoSEQ Assay. TCRdb retrieved this table from immuneACCESS and kept in-frame rearrangements only. Not all clones are present; in checked studies, unresolved V genes account for under half, and no reason is known for the remainder. For this sample there are 50,000 to 85,000 clones; approximately 81% appear just once. Approximately 3.8% of the sample is taken by the ten largest. V is pared back by 6 bases and J by 0 bases, with 9 bases lying between the germline termini. The germline V gene yields SNHLY for CDR1 and FYNNEI for CDR2. Inclusive of the bounding cysteine and phenylalanine, the CDR3 is 14 residues long. The read is trimmed to its CDR3 DNA, 42 bases read in frame from base 1.

The trial excluded patients who had a history of autoimmune disease or were on systemic immunosuppression. Peripheral blood for TCR sequencing was collected from all dose cohorts at baseline, on cycle 4 day 1, and on cycle 7 day 1. The samples were drawn from a first-in-human, open-label, multicenter phase I dose-escalation trial of ivuxolimab. Adults with locally advanced or metastatic melanoma, renal cell carcinoma, hepatocellular carcinoma or head and neck squamous cell carcinoma were enrolled in the trial. CD4+ and CD8+ T cells were sorted separately from peripheral blood before TCR sequencing. The data derive from a study of OX40 agonist ivuxolimab in advanced cancers. About the full investigation: Ivuxolimab was an agonistic, fully human IgG2 monoclonal antibody directed against OX40 (CD134), a costimulatory receptor. Partial responses occurred in three dose-escalation patients, of whom one had hepatocellular carcinoma and two had cutaneous melanoma. Peripheral TCRbeta sequencing was intended to test whether TCR sequence diversity was altered and clonal T-cell expansion was caused by ivuxolimab. Patients were allowed to have had prior anti-PD-1, anti-PD-L1 or anti-CTLA-4 therapy, and around 43% of the dose-escalation patients had been treated with checkpoint inhibitors. Intravenous ivuxolimab was administered to patients every 2 weeks at six dose levels: 0.01, 0.1, 0.3, 1.5, 3 and 10 mg/kg. A male proportion of 82.7% and a mean age of about 60 years, ranging from roughly 23 to 80, were recorded for the dose-escalation cohort. Of the approximately 50 dose-escalation patients, hepatocellular carcinoma was present in about 20, melanoma in around 15, renal cell carcinoma in 9 and head and neck cancer in 9. The paper describes the monotherapy dose-escalation part (N of about 55 patients) of the phase I trial of ivuxolimab. Overall study results and their limits: Low levels of normalized T-cell clonal expansion were also seen in some patients who did not respond. In partial responders in the 0.1-3.0 mg/kg groups, normalized peripheral clonal expansion was found to be among the lowest, especially among CD8+ T cells. At doses from 0.1 to 3.0 mg/kg, clonal expansion was seen in both CD4+ and CD8+ blood T cells between baseline and week 6. Antigen specificity was not determined for the clonally expanded peripheral T cells. After ivuxolimab, more expanded clones were found on average in CD8+ T cells than in CD4+ T cells.

The chain couples TRBV2 to TRBJ1-5; the D gene identity is not certain. The material was CD4+ or CD8+ T cells sorted from blood, obtained in a trial of the OX40 agonist ivuxolimab. The sequence derives from an adult with an advanced solid tumor such as melanoma, head and neck, liver or kidney cancer. At the DNA level, the sequence is TGTGCCAGCAGAGGCGGAAATAGCAATCAGCCCCAGCATTTT. Its translation is CASRGGNSNQPQHF.